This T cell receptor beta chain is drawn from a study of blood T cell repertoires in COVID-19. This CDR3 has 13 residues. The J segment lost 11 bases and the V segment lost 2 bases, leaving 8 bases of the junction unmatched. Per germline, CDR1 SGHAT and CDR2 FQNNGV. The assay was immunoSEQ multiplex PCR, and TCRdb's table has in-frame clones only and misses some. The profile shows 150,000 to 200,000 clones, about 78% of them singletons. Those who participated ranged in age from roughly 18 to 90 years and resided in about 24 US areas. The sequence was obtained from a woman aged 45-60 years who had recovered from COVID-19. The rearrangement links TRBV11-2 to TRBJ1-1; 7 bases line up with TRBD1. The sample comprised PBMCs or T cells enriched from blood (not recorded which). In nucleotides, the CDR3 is TGTGCCAGCAGCTTATTGGCGACAGGGTTGGCTTTCTTT. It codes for CASSLLATGLAFF.